The T cell receptor (beta chain) described here comes from a study of T cell repertoires in cytomegalovirus infection. This clonotype showed up many times. As yet, its antigen is unknown. Via MiXCR, TCRdb re-called the reads, giving one row per CDR3 protein. The sample lists roughly 730,000 distinct CDR3 sequences; about 33% were seen once. CDR3 length: 16 amino acids. The germline V gene encodes CDR1 SGHVS and CDR2 FNYEAQ. The ends lost 0 bases at V and 1 base at J; junction bases unmatched: 5. Broader study findings: The response measured ex vivo was dominated by TCR beta clonotypes (HLA-C-restricted and CMV-specific).

The specimen was cultured PBMCs, collected from culture after CMV antigen stimulation. The clonotype was recovered from a human donor in good health (CMV status not recorded). Some clones in this sample may be carry-over from other donors' samples. The gene calls are TRBV7-6 and TRBJ2-7; 8 bases match TRBD2. This CDR3 is CASSLAGGTSSYEQYF. Here the CDR3 DNA reads TGTGCCAGCAGCTTAGCGGGTGGGACTAGTTCCTACGAGCAGTACTTC.